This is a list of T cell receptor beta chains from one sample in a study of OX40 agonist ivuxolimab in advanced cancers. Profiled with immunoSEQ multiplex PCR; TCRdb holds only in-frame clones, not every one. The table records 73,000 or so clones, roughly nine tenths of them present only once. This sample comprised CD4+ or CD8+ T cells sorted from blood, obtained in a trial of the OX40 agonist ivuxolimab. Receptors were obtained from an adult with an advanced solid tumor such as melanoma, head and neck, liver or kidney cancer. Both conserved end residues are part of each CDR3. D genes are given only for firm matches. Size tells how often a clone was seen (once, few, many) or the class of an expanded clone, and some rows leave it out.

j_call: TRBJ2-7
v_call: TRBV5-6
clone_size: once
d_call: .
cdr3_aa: CASSLERSYEQYF
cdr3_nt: TGTGCCAGCAGCTTGGAGAGGTCCTACGAGCAGTACTTC

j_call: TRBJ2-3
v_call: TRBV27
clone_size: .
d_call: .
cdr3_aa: CASSASEVWLGTDTQYF
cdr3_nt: TGTGCCAGCAGTGCCTCTGAGGTTTGGCTCGGCACAGATACGCAGTATTTT

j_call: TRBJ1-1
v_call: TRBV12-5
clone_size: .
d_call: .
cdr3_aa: CASGFLLGTQGGDKNTEAFF
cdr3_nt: TGTGCTAGTGGGTTCTTACTTGGGACCCAAGGTGGGGATAAGAACACTGAAGCTTTCTTT

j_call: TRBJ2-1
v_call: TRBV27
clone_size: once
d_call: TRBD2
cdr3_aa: CASSLGRVRNEQFF
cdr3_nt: TGTGCCAGCAGTTTAGGGAGGGTGCGGAATGAGCAGTTCTTC

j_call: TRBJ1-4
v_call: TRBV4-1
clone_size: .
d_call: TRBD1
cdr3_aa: CASSQDLPDRNEKLFF
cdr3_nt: TGCGCCAGCAGCCAAGACCTCCCGGACAGGAATGAAAAACTGTTTTTT

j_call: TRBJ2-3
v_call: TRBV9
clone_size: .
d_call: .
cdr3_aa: CASGGADTQYF
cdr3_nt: TGTGCCAGCGGGGGCGCAGATACGCAGTATTTT

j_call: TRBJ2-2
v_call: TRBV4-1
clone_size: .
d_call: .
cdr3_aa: CASSPNPNTGELFF
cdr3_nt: TGCGCCAGCAGCCCTAACCCGAACACCGGGGAGCTGTTTTTT

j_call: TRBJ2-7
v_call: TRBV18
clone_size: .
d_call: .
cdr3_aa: CASSPYGALSYEQYF
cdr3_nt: TGTGCCAGCTCACCATACGGGGCCCTCTCCTACGAGCAGTACTTC

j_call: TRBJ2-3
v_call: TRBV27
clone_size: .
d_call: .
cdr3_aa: CASSLWTNTDTQYF
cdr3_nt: TGTGCCAGCAGTTTATGGACAAACACAGATACGCAGTATTTT

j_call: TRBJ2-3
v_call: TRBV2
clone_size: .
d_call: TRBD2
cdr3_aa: CASSEARLAGGTDTQYF
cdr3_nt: TGTGCCAGCAGTGAAGCGCGACTAGCGGGGGGCACAGATACGCAGTATTTT

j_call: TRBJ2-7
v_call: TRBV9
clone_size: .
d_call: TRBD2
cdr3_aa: CASSVDPPGREGSYEQYF
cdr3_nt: TGTGCCAGCAGCGTAGACCCTCCAGGCAGGGAGGGATCCTACGAGCAGTACTTC

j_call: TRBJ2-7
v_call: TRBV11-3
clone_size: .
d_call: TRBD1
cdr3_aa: CASSSRDSPYEQYF
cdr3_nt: TGTGCCAGCAGCTCACGGGACAGCCCCTACGAGCAGTACTTC

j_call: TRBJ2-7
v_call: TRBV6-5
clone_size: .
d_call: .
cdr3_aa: CASSYSGESHEQYF
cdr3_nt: TGTGCCAGCAGTTACTCGGGAGAAAGCCACGAGCAGTACTTC

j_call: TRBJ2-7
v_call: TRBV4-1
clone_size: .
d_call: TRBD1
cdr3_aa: CASSQVGATTGNEQYF
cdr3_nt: TGCGCCAGCAGCCAAGTAGGGGCCACGACAGGGAACGAGCAGTACTTC

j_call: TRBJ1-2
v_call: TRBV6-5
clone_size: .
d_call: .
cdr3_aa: CASSYRAGVSNYGYTF
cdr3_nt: TGTGCCAGCAGTTACCGGGCAGGCGTTTCTAACTATGGCTACACCTTC

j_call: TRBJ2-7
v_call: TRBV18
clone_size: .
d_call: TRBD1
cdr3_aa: CASSLLDRESSYEQYF
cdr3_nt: TGTGCCAGCTCACTACTGGACAGGGAGAGCTCCTACGAGCAGTACTTC

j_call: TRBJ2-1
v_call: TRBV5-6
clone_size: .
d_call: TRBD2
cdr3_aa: CASSAPRGGLRVEQFF
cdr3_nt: TGTGCCAGCAGCGCCCCCCGGGGGGGCCTACGGGTTGAGCAGTTCTTC

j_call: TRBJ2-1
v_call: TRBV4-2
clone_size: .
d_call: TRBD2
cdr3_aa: CASSQVASGGNEQFF
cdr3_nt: TGTGCCAGCAGCCAAGTCGCTAGCGGGGGGAATGAGCAGTTCTTC

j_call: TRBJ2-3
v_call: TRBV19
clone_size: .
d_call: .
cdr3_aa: CASSMKQTGTDTQYF
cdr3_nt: TGTGCCAGTAGTATGAAACAGACAGGCACAGATACGCAGTATTTT

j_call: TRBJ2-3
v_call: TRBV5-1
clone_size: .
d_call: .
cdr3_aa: CASNDWGLDTQYF
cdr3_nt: TGCGCCAGCAACGACTGGGGGCTGGATACGCAGTATTTT

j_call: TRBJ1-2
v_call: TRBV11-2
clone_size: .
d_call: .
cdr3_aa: CASSSGVVYGYTF
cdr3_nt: TGTGCCAGCAGCTCGGGGGTGGTCTATGGCTACACCTTC

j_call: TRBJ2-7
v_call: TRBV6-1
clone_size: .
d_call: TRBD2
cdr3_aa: CASLGGGKPYEQYF
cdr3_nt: TGTGCCAGCTTAGGCGGGGGGAAACCGTACGAGCAGTACTTC

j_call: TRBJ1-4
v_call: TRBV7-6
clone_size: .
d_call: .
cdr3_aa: CASSQDPGDEKLFF
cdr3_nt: TGTGCCAGCAGCCAGGACCCAGGGGATGAAAAACTGTTTTTT

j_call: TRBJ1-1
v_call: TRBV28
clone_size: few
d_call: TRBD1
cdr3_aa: CASSPGTGAEAFF
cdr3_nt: TGTGCCAGCAGCCCAGGGACAGGGGCTGAAGCTTTCTTT